This entry lists 20 T cell receptor beta chains sequenced from one sample in a study of T cells in narcolepsy. The protocol was immunoSEQ multiplex PCR, while the TCRdb copy is restricted to in-frame clones and leaves out a portion. The sample has 20,000 to 25,000 clones; 84% are singletons. Sequencing used CD45RA- memory CD4+ T cells from PBMCs. These receptors came from a human donor with narcolepsy.

Concerning this clone: This sample includes further DNA sequences coding for the same CDR3. The V gene is TRBV19, the J gene TRBJ1-5; D call uncertain. Trimming removed 3 bases at V and 3 bases at J, with 12 bases between. The CDR3 has 15 residues. Germline-derived CDR1 and CDR2 are LNHDA and SQIVND (reference sequence). CDR3: CASSMDRSHNQPQHF. CDR3 DNA sequence: TGTGCCAGTAGTATGGATAGGAGCCACAATCAGCCCCAGCATTTT.

The chain combines TRBV14 with TRBJ1-5; perhaps TRBD1 as D (5 bases). V was shortened by 2 bases and J by 0 bases, with 14 bases between the two germline ends. Germline-derived CDR1 and CDR2 are SGHDN and FVKESK. This CDR3 contains 17 residues. CDR3 amino acids: CASSQKRGMYSNQPQHF. CDR3 nucleotide sequence: TGTGCCAGCAGCCAAAAGAGGGGTATGTATAGCAATCAGCCCCAGCATTTT.

The chain carries TRBV29-1 and TRBJ1-1; 7 nucleotides match TRBD1. This CDR3 spans 13 amino acids. V gave up 8 bases and J gave up 2 bases; unmatched junction bases: 8. Germline CDR1 and CDR2: SQVTM and ANQGSEA. The CDR3 loop reads CSTTTGQNTEAFF. In nucleotides, the CDR3 is TGCAGCACTACGACAGGGCAAAACACTGAAGCTTTCTTT.

This clone was detected once. The chain carries TRBV4-3 and TRBJ2-7; 9 nucleotides align to TRBD2. Germline loops: CDR1 LGHNA, CDR2 YSLEER. V gave up 1 base and J gave up 6 bases; unmatched junction bases: 7. CDR3 length: 15 amino acids. CDR3 bases: TGCGCCAGCAGCCAAGGGGTAGCGGGAGCCGGCGAGCAGTACTTC. It translates to CASSQGVAGAGEQYF.

This clone showed up just a few times. The V gene is TRBV19, the J gene TRBJ2-7; maybe TRBD1 (5 bases). The germline V gene has CDR1 LNHDA and CDR2 SQIVND (reference sequence). Between the trimmed V and J ends, which lost 2 bases and 0 bases, there was a span of 5 bases. The CDR3 runs 13 residues. The CDR3, as DNA: TGTGCCAGTAGTATACAGGGCTCCTACGAGCAGTACTTC. Its protein product is CASSIQGSYEQYF.

The chain is built from TRBV20-1 and TRBJ2-1; 8 bases match TRBD2. This CDR3 has 11 residues. CDR1 DFQATT and CDR2 SNEGSKA come from the germline V gene (reference sequence). The J segment lost 15 bases and the V segment lost 0 bases, leaving 4 bases of the junction unmatched. DNA of the CDR3: TGCAGTGCTAGAGACGGGACTAGTCCGTTCTTC. Translating it yields CSARDGTSPFF.

The V gene is TRBV6-4, the J gene TRBJ2-6; no firm D call. CDR3 length: 14 residues. V lost 5 bases, J lost 3 bases, and 8 bases lay in between. Germline V gives CDR1 MRHNA, CDR2 SNTAGT. The CDR3 sequence: CASSPLGGANVLTF. CDR3 nucleotides: TGTGCCAGCAGTCCCCTGGGTGGGGCCAACGTCCTGACTTTC.

The chain uses TRBV19 and TRBJ2-3; D gene uncertain. The CDR3 length is 13 residues. Germline CDR1 LNHDA, CDR2 SQIVND (reference sequence). V lost 5 bases and J lost 5, with 11 bases in between. The DNA for the CDR3 is TGTGCCAGTAGTGACGCGTTTAGAGATACGCAGTATTTT. This codes for CASSDAFRDTQYF.

The chain uses TRBV2 and TRBJ1-6, with D uncertain. Per the germline V gene, CDR1 is SNHLY and CDR2 is FYNNEI. With 5 bases removed from V and 8 bases from J, the gap between germline ends came to 7 bases. The CDR3 contains 12 residues. In DNA form, the CDR3 reads TGTGCCAGCAGTCTACAGTATTCACCCCTCCACTTT. Translation: CASSLQYSPLHF.

The chain uses TRBV7-8 and TRBJ2-5, with D maybe TRBD2 (5 bases). CDR3 length: 18 amino acids. The V gene lost 5 bases and the J gene lost 1 base, with 23 bases spanning the gap. CDR1 is SGHVS and CDR2 is FQNEAQ in the germline V gene. The CDR3 DNA reads TGTGCCAGCAGCACCCGGCAGTTGGGAGCTCTCTTCCAAGAGACCCAGTACTTC. This encodes CASSTRQLGALFQETQYF.

V is TRBV5-1 and J is TRBJ2-1; weak D call: TRBD1 (5 bases). Germline CDR1 and CDR2: SGHRS and YFSETQ. The germline V and J ends were trimmed by 0 bases and 10 bases, with 11 bases remaining between them. This CDR3 spans 13 amino acids. This CDR3 reads CASSLEQEREQFF. The DNA for the CDR3 is TGCGCCAGCAGCTTGGAACAGGAAAGGGAGCAGTTCTTC. The whole variable domain, filled in from reference TRBV5-1 and TRBJ2-1, reads KAGVTQTPRYLIKTRGQQVTLSCSPISGHRSVSWYQQTPGQGLQFLFEYFSETQRNKGNFPGRFSGRQFSNSRSEMNVSTLELGDSALYLCASSLEQEREQFFGPGTRLTVL.

The DNA of the CDR3 is TGTGCCAGCAGCCGGGCTATTACGGGACAGCCCCAAGAGACCCAGTACTTC. Translating it yields CASSRAITGQPQETQYF. The chain links TRBV7-9 to TRBJ2-5; TRBD1 matches at 7 bases. After removal of 5 bases from V and 1 base from J, the junction contained 13 bases not matched to a gene. Germline CDR1 SEHNR, CDR2 FQNEAQ (reference sequence). The CDR3 consists of 17 residues.

The chain carries TRBV7-9 and TRBJ1-4; D call uncertain. The CDR3 length is 14 residues. Trimming left V 5 bases short and J 6 bases short, with 13 bases between. Germline V gene lookup returns CDR1 SEHNR and CDR2 FQNEAQ (reference sequence). As DNA, the CDR3 is TGTGCCAGCAGCCCACGCGGGATGCATGAAAAACTGTTTTTT. It codes for CASSPRGMHEKLFF. The entire variable domain, with the rest obtained from reference TRBV7-9 and TRBJ1-4, is as follows: DTGVSQNPRHKITKRGQNVTFRCDPISEHNRLYWYRQTLGQGPEFLTYFQNEAQLEKSRLLSDRFSAERPKGSFSTLEIQRTEQGDSAMYLCASSPRGMHEKLFFGSGTQLSVL.

The chain recombines TRBV25-1 with TRBJ2-3; D gene unclear. This CDR3 has 18 residues. V lost 4 bases and J lost 0, with 20 bases in between. In germline, CDR1 is MGHDK, CDR2 SYGVNS. The CDR3 region has the DNA TGTGCCAGCAGTGCGGGCGGCCGGGCGGCGACTAGCACAGATACGCAGTATTTT. It codes for CASSAGGRAATSTDTQYF.

This clone has a handful of counts. Written as DNA, the CDR3 is TGTGCCAGCAGTGTTTTCGTCACTGAAGCTTTCTTT. Its translation: CASSVFVTEAFF. This chain links TRBV6-1 with TRBJ1-1, with D unresolved. V shed 4 bases and J shed 4 bases, with 7 bases lying between them. The CDR3 extends over 12 amino acids. Germline CDR1 MNHNS, CDR2 SASEGT.

This clone was counted a single time. J is TRBJ2-2 and V is TRBV29-1; D might be TRBD2 (6 bases). CDR3 length equals 13 residues. Trimming took off 3 bases at V and 4 bases at J, with 9 bases between the two ends. Germline-derived CDR1 and CDR2 are SQVTM and ANQGSEA. CDR3 bases: TGCAGCGTTGACGGGAGTGGCACCGGGGAGCTGTTTTTT. Its translation is CSVDGSGTGELFF.

The V call is TRBV19, the J call TRBJ2-5, with D maybe TRBD2 (6 bases). V gave up 5 bases and J gave up 1 base, with 14 bases separating them. Germline lookup yields CDR1 LNHDA and CDR2 SQIVND (reference sequence). The CDR3 consists of 15 residues. CDR3: CASSVTGEGQETQYF. The CDR3 nucleotides are TGTGCCAGTAGTGTAACGGGAGAAGGCCAAGAGACCCAGTACTTC. The variable domain in full, with the rest retrieved from reference TRBV19 and TRBJ2-5, is DGGITQSPKYLFRKEGQNVTLSCEQNLNHDAMYWYRQDPGQGLRLIYYSQIVNDFQKGDIAEGYSVSREKKESFPLTVTSAQKNPTAFYLCASSVTGEGQETQYFGPGTRLLVL.

V usage is TRBV29-1 and J usage is TRBJ2-3; the D is unclear. The germline CDR1 and CDR2 sequences are SQVTM and ANQGSEA. The CDR3 contains 13 residues. Trimming left V 0 bases short and J 5 bases short, with 9 bases between. The CDR3 sequence is CSVEERPRDTQYF. CDR3 nucleotides: TGCAGCGTTGAAGAAAGGCCTCGAGATACGCAGTATTTT.

The chain uses TRBV7-9 and TRBJ1-3; D gene uncertain. The V gene's germline CDR1 is SEHNR and CDR2 FQNEAQ (reference sequence). The CDR3 consists of 18 residues. Trimming left V 0 bases short and J 0 bases short, with 15 bases between. The CDR3 DNA reads TGTGCCAGCAGCTTAGCCCGATCATGGCGCAGCTCTGGAAACACCATATATTTT. This sequence encodes CASSLARSWRSSGNTIYF.

In this sample, this clone turned up a few times. This rearrangement joins TRBV5-4 to TRBJ2-2; D gene ambiguous. V lost 7 bases to trimming and J lost 0 bases, with 4 bases between them. The CDR3 consists of 12 residues. Germline CDR1 reads SGHNT; CDR2 reads YYREEE (reference sequence). The CDR3 loop reads CASAPNTGELFF. DNA of the CDR3: TGTGCCAGCGCTCCGAACACCGGGGAGCTGTTTTTT.